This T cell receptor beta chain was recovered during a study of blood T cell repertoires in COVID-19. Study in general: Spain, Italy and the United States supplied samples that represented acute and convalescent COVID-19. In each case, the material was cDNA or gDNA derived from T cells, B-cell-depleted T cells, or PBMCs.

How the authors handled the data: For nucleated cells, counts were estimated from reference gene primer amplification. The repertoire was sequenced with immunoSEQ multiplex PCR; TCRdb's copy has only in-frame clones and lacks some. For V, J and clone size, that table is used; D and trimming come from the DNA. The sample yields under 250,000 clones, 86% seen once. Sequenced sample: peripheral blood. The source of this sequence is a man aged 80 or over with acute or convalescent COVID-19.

The CDR3 region has the DNA TGCGCCAGCAGCTTCCAAGGGGTATTGGGAACCGGGGAGCTGTTTTTT. Translated: CASSFQGVLGTGELFF. The J gene is TRBJ2-2, the V gene TRBV5-1; the D gene is possibly TRBD1 (5 bases). This CDR3 contains 16 residues. With 2 bases removed from V and 5 bases from J, the gap between germline ends came to 16 bases. Germline V gene lookup returns CDR1 SGHRS and CDR2 YFSETQ.